This TCR beta chain stems from a study of T-cell reconstitution after alpha-beta-depleted transplantation in children. Whole-study results and caveats: For some patients, TCRbeta diversity was high at day 60 because of recipient T cells and thymic progenitors that survived. Most T-cell counts and diversity one year after the transplant came from T cells that were newly produced. About two months after transplant, alpha-beta T cells reportedly came from several hundred expanded graft clones.

Worth noting for this clonotype: Its antigen is unknown.

The CDR3 is made up of 16 amino acids. Trimming took 4 bases from V and 6 from J; bases not matched to a gene: 9. The germline V gene has CDR1 SEHNR and CDR2 FQNEAQ (reference sequence). The TCRbeta library was prepared with unique molecular identifiers. TCRdb re-called the PCR reads through MiXCR, storing one row per CDR3 protein. The table lists 440,000 or so distinct CDR3 sequences, about 45% of them singletons. The V call is TRBV7-9, the J call TRBJ2-2; 9 positions agree with TRBD1. The sequence derives from a girl aged 2 to 9 with aplastic anemia, due to receive a stem cell transplant. This specimen consisted of PBMCs, obtained before TCRalphabeta/CD19-depleted stem cell transplant. The CDR3 sequence: CASSSQRTGVAGELFF. The CDR3 DNA sequence: TGTGCCAGCAGCTCCCAGAGGACAGGGGTCGCCGGGGAGCTGTTTTTT.